Listed below are T cell receptor beta chains from one sample, sequenced in a study of neoadjuvant anti-PD-1 for oral cavity cancer. Profiled with immunoSEQ multiplex PCR; TCRdb holds only in-frame clones, not every one. There are approximately 74,000 clones in the sample; about 80% occur only once, and about 3.1% lies in the top ten. The sequencing here drew on PBMCs, taken before nivolumab (anti-PD-1) treatment. These receptor sequences come from a person aged 35 to 85 with oral cavity squamous cell carcinoma. The CDR3 runs from the conserved cysteine through the conserved F or W. D genes are given only for firm matches. Clone size is not always given. Where it is, it says once, few, many or a class for expanded clones.

TRBJ2-1,TRBV9,TRBD2,-,TGTGCCAGCAGCGTAGTAGGGACTAGCGGGAGCAATGAGCAGTTCTTC,CASSVVGTSGSNEQFF
TRBJ2-1,TRBV9,TRBD2,once,TGTGCCAGCAGCGTAGCGGGAGGGGTTTACAATGAGCAGTTCTTC,CASSVAGGVYNEQFF
TRBJ2-1,TRBV10-3,-,-,TGTGCCATCAGTGAGGGACTATCGAGCTCCTACAATGAGCAGTTCTTC,CAISEGLSSSYNEQFF
TRBJ2-7,TRBV25-1,-,-,TGTGCCAGCAGTGAAGAAGACCGGACCTACGAGCAGTACTTC,CASSEEDRTYEQYF
TRBJ2-3,TRBV2,-,-,TGTGCCAGCAGTGAAACTCGGGGGCTTCTCATAGATACGCAGTATTTT,CASSETRGLLIDTQYF
TRBJ2-5,TRBV25-1,-,-,TGTGCCAGCAGTCCAAGGCTCCAAGAGACCCAGTACTTC,CASSPRLQETQYF
TRBJ2-3,TRBV27,TRBD2,-,TGTGCCAGCAGACGAGCGGGAGTGAACACAGATACGCAGTATTTT,CASRRAGVNTDTQYF
TRBJ1-2,TRBV29-1,-,once,TGCAGCGTTGACACGAACTATGGCTACACCTTC,CSVDTNYGYTF
TRBJ2-1,TRBV5-1,-,-,TGCGCCAGCAGCTTGGCCGTAGAGCAGTTCTTC,CASSLAVEQFF
TRBJ1-2,TRBV6-5,TRBD1,-,TGTGCCAGCAGAACAGGGGGCAGATATGGCTACACCTTC,CASRTGGRYGYTF
TRBJ1-1,TRBV6-5,-,-,TGTGCCAGCTTTACCGGGAACTCAATAAACACTGAAGCTTTCTTT,CASFTGNSINTEAFF
TRBJ2-1,TRBV19,-,once,TGTGCCAGTAGTATCGGGGTCCGGCGGGGGCCCTACAATGAGCAGTTCTTC,CASSIGVRRGPYNEQFF